Following are 16 T cell receptor beta chains from one sample sequenced in a study of metastatic and nonmetastatic thyroid tumors (dated by TCRdb to 2020 to 2021). None of the patients had been given any treatment before thyroid surgery. Receptor amplification or capture employed PCR. This sample was sequenced with an Illumina HiSeq 4000. TCRdb ran its own pipeline on the public reads, namely fastp trimming at Q25 and MiXCR clone calling, and kept in-frame beta chains. The sample has about 12,000 clones on record, under 25% of them singletons. Approximately 15% of the sample comes from the top ten. What was sequenced was adjacent normal tissue. All receptors derive from a female donor with papillary thyroid cancer or a benign thyroid nodule (not recorded which). Some clones in this sample may be carry-over from other donors' samples.

This clone was recorded many times. The chain recombines TRBV12-3 or TRBV12-4 with TRBJ2-7; 7 nucleotides line up with TRBD1. The J segment lost 4 bases and the V segment lost 6 bases, leaving 9 bases of the junction unmatched. This CDR3 is built from 14 residues. This CDR3 reads CASSSGTAVYEQYF. The CDR3 DNA is TGTGCCAGCAGCTCCGGGACAGCCGTTTACGAGCAGTACTTC.

This clone rates as medium-sized. The chain links TRBV6-1 to TRBJ1-4, with 10 positions matching TRBD1. Germline V gives CDR1 MNHNS, CDR2 SASEGT. This CDR3 contains 14 residues. Losses at the gene ends were 2 bases for V and 8 bases for J; bases not matched to a gene: 2. CDR3 bases: TGTGCCAGCAGTGAAAGGACAGGGGGAGAAAAACTGTTTTTT. Protein: CASSERTGGEKLFF.

This clone was recorded many times. J is TRBJ2-3 and V is TRBV20-1, with 7 bases that match TRBD2. The germline gives CDR1 DFQATT, CDR2 SNEGSKA (reference sequence). The CDR3 is 14 residues long. V lost 0 bases and J lost 4; bases outside the gene matches: 4. For the CDR3, the DNA is TGCAGTGCTAGAGATGGGGGGGGGGCAGATACGCAGTATTTT. Amino acid sequence: CSARDGGGADTQYF.

This clone came up many times. This sequence joins TRBV7-9 and TRBJ2-1; D unresolved. V lost 7 bases and J 3 bases, leaving 19 bases between the germline ends. CDR3 length: 16 residues. The V gene's germline CDR1 is SEHNR and CDR2 FQNEAQ (reference sequence). CDR3 sequence reads: CASTLRWIYNYNEQFF. The CDR3 DNA follows: TGTGCCAGCACCCTCCGGTGGATCTACAACTACAATGAGCAGTTCTTC.

This sequence joins TRBV7-2 and TRBJ2-7; 8 bases align to TRBD1. V lost 3 bases to trimming and J lost 2 bases; unmatched junction nucleotides: 6. In germline, CDR1 is SGHTA, CDR2 FQGNSA. CDR3 length: 15 residues. The CDR3 reads CASSFGTGRTYEQYF. The CDR3, as DNA: TGTGCCAGCAGCTTCGGGACAGGTAGAACCTACGAGCAGTACTTC.

This clone is termed medium-sized. The gene calls are TRBV27 and TRBJ1-5, with D uncertain. The CDR3 spans 15 residues. Germline V gene sequence: CDR1 MNHEY, CDR2 SMNVEV (reference sequence). The V and J ends lost 10 bases and 3 bases respectively, with 19 bases between them. This chain's CDR3 is CATRRDTYPNQPQHF. CDR3 nucleotide sequence: TGTGCCACCAGGAGAGACACCTACCCCAATCAGCCCCAGCATTTT.

Ten or more counts support this clone. V usage is TRBV2 and J usage is TRBJ1-1; D is perhaps TRBD1 (5 bases). Between the trimmed V and J ends, which lost 8 bases and 1 base, there was a span of 20 bases. The CDR3 length is 16 residues. In germline, CDR1 is SNHLY, CDR2 FYNNEI. The CDR3 bases are TGTGCCAGCCAAACGGGGATCGACAGCACGAACACTGAAGCTTTCTTT. Protein: CASQTGIDSTNTEAFF.

As concerns this clone: Relative to the germline gene, one junction end is altered; a read error may explain this. The rearrangement joins TRBV11-2 to TRBJ1-6; D gene ambiguous. Germline-derived CDR1 and CDR2 are SGHAT and FQNNGV. This CDR3 region has 12 residues. The chain's CDR3 is CAGSRINSPLHF. CDR3 nucleotides: TGTGCCGGCAGCCGAATAAATTCACCCCTCCACTTT.

This clone is medium-sized. J is TRBJ1-2 and V is TRBV28; TRBD1 matches at 9 bases. Germline loops: CDR1 MDHEN, CDR2 SYDVKM. The trim removed 8 bases at V and 7 bases at J, leaving 8 bases unmatched. This CDR3 is built from 13 residues. DNA for the CDR3: TGTGCCAGCGACTCTACAGGGGGCTCTGGCTACACCTTC. This encodes CASDSTGGSGYTF.

This clone was observed at least ten times. V gene TRBV4-1 combines with J gene TRBJ1-6; unclear D gene. Germline assignment: CDR1 MGHRA and CDR2 YSYEKL. The CDR3 totals 12 residues. V dropped 3 bases and J dropped 6 bases, with 3 bases sitting between them. The CDR3 spells CASSQGNSPLHF. The CDR3 DNA reads TGCGCCAGCAGCCAGGGTAATTCACCCCTCCACTTT.

This clone has ten or more counts. The chain carries TRBV5-5 and TRBJ1-3; tentatively, D is TRBD1 (5 bases). Trimming took 4 bases from V and 1 from J, leaving 12 bases between them. There are 15 residues in the CDR3. Germline V gene lookup returns CDR1 SGHKS and CDR2 YYEKEE (reference sequence). CDR3 protein: CASSRTLGSGNTIYF. The DNA of the CDR3 is TGTGCCAGCAGCCGGACATTGGGATCTGGAAACACCATATATTTT. Filled out from reference TRBV5-5 and TRBJ1-3, the complete variable domain reads DAGVTQSPTHLIKTRGQQVTLRCSPISGHKSVSWYQQVLGQGPQFIFQYYEKEERGRGNFPDRFSARQFPNYSSELNVNALLLGDSALYLCASSRTLGSGNTIYFGEGSWLTVV.

By share, this clone ranks as medium-sized (0.01 to 0.1%). V usage is TRBV12-3 or TRBV12-4 and J usage is TRBJ1-5, with D tentatively TRBD1 (6 bases). CDR3 length equals 12 residues. V lost 6 bases to trimming and J lost 7 bases, with 10 bases between them. CDR3 bases: TGTGCCAGCAGACCCGGGACACAGCCCCAGCATTTT. Its protein product is CASRPGTQPQHF.

In this sample, this clone is medium-sized (0.01 to 0.1%). V and J are TRBV12-3 or TRBV12-4 and TRBJ1-3; 7 nucleotides line up with TRBD1. This CDR3 is built from 14 residues. V shed 7 bases, J shed 8 bases, and the junction held 11 bases outside the gene matches. CDR3: CASIPGGSLDTIYF. For the CDR3, the DNA is TGTGCCAGCATACCAGGGGGATCTTTAGACACCATATATTTT.

This clone is medium-sized within its sample. This rearrangement joins TRBV6-2 or TRBV6-3 to TRBJ2-1; D remains unclear. Trimming removed 0 bases from V and 4 bases from J, with 7 bases in between. The CDR3 is 14 amino acids. Germline CDR1 and CDR2: MNHEY and SVGEGT. The CDR3 reads CASSYSSIYNEQFF. The CDR3 DNA sequence: TGTGCCAGCAGTTACTCGAGCATATACAATGAGCAGTTCTTC.

This clone was detected ten times or more. The chain employs TRBV3-1 and TRBJ2-5; D is possibly TRBD2 (5 bases). CDR1 is LGHDT and CDR2 is YNNKEL in the germline V gene (reference sequence). The length of the CDR3 is 13 residues. Trimming took 4 bases from V and 7 from J, leaving 13 bases between them. CDR3 sequence reads: CASSPGQGGTQYF. For the CDR3, the DNA is TGTGCCAGCAGCCCCGGTCAAGGAGGGACCCAGTACTTC.

This clone was counted between two and nine times. The chain recombines TRBV6-2 or TRBV6-3 with TRBJ2-1, with 11 bases identical to TRBD2. Trimming took 0 bases from V and 7 from J; bases not matched to a gene: 2. The CDR3 totals 15 residues. CDR1 and CDR2 (germline): MNHEY, SVGEGT. CDR3 sequence: CASSYSTSGINEQFF. In DNA form, the CDR3 reads TGTGCCAGCAGTTACTCGACTAGCGGGATTAATGAGCAGTTCTTC.